The present TCR beta chain was sequenced within a study of cytomegalovirus exposure and HLA in healthy donors. Study background: Earlier, 100 million to 120 million unique TCR beta sequences were recovered from approximately 200 million T cells by an analysis. The study, taken as a whole, reports: A later analysis found most CMV-associated TCR beta chains apparently HLA-restricted. It was reportedly the case that the classifier diagnosed cytomegalovirus status with high specificity and sensitivity. A link between a missense DCLRE1C variant and TCR beta V- and J-gene trimming emerged from a later analysis.

CDR1 SGHRS and CDR2 YFSETQ come from the germline V gene. V dropped 2 bases and J dropped 6; count of bases not matched to a gene: 3. This CDR3 has 14 residues. In regard to this clone: Its matching antigen is unknown.

The PCR contained 60 Vbeta and 13 Jbeta primers. The protocol was immunoSEQ multiplex PCR, while the TCRdb copy is restricted to in-frame clones and leaves out a portion. The sample records roughly 120,000 clones, over 60% being singletons. The receptor's source is a man younger than 30 in good health and CMV-seropositive. V gene TRBV5-1 combines with J gene TRBJ2-1, with 9 bases fitting TRBD2. The specimen was PBMCs. The CDR3 region is CASSFGTSPNEQFF. The CDR3 bases are TGCGCCAGCAGCTTTGGGACTAGCCCCAATGAGCAGTTCTTC.